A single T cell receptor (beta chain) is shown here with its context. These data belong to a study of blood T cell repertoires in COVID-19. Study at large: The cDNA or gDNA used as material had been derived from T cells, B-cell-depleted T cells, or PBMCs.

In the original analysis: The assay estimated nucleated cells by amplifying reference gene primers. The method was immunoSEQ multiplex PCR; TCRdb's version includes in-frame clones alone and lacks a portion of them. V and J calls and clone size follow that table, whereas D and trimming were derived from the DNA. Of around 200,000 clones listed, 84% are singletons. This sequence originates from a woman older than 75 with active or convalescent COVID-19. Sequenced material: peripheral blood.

CDR3 sequence (DNA): TGCGCCAGCAGCCAAGATGGACAGGGTTTTAATGAAAAACTGTTTTTT. It encodes CASSQDGQGFNEKLFF. This chain links TRBV4-3 with TRBJ1-4, with 8 bases matching TRBD1. The V gene's germline CDR1 is LGHNA and CDR2 YSLEER. The CDR3 is made up of 16 amino acids. V was clipped by 0 bases and J by 4 bases; unmatched bases: 4.